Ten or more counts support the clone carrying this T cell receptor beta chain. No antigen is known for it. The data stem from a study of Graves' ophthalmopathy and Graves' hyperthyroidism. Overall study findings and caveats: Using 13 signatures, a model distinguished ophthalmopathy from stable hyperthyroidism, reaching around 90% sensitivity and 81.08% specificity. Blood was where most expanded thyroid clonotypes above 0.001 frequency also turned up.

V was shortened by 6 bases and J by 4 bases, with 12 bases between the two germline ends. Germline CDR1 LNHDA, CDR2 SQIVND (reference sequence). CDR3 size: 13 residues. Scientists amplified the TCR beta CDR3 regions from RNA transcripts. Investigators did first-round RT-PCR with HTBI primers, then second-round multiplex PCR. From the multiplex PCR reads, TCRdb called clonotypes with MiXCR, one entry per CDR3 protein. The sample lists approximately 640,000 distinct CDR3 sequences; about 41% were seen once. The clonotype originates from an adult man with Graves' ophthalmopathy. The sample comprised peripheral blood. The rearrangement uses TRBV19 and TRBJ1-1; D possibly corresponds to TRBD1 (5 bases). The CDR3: CASSPGIVTEAFF. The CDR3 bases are TGTGCCAGTAGCCCAGGGATTGTCACTGAAGCTTTCTTT.